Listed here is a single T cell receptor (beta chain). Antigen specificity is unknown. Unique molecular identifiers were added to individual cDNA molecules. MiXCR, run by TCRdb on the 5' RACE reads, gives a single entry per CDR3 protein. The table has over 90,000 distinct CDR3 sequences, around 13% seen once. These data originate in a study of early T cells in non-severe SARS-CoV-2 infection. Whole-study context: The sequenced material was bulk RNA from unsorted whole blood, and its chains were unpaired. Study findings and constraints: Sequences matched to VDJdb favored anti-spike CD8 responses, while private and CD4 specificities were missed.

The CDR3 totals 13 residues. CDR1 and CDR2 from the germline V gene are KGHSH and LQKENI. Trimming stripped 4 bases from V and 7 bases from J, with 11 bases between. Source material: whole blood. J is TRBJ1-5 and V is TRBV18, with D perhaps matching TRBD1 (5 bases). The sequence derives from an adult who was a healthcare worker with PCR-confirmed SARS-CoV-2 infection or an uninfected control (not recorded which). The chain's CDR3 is CASSLGAAQPQHF. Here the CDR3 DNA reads TGTGCCAGCTCACTTGGGGCGGCACAGCCCCAGCATTTT.